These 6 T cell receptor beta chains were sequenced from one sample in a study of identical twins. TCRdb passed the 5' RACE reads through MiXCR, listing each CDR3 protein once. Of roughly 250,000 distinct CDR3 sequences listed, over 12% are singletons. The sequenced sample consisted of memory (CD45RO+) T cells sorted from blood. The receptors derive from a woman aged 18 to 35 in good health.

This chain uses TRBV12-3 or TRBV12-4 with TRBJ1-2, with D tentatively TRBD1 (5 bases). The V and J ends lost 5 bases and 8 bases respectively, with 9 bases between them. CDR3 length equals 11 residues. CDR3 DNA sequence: TGTGCCAGCAGTAGTGACAGAGGCTACACCTTC. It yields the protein CASSSDRGYTF.

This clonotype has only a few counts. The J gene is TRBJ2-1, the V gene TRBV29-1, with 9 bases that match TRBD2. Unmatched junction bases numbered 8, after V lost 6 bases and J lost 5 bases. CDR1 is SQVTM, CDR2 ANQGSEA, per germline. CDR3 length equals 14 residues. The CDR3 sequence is CSVRGGVLHNEQFF. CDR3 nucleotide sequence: TGCAGCGTCCGCGGGGGGGTATTACACAATGAGCAGTTCTTC.

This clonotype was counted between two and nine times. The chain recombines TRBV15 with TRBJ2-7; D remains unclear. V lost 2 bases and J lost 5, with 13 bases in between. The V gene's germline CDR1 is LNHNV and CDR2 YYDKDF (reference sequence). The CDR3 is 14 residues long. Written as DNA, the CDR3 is TGTGCCACCAGCAGAAGAATCGGAGTTGACGAGCAGTACTTC. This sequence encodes CATSRRIGVDEQYF. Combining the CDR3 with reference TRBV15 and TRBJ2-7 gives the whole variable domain DAMVIQNPRYQVTQFGKPVTLSCSQTLNHNVMYWYQQKSSQAPKLLFHYYDKDFNNEADTPDNFQSRRPNTSFCFLDIRSPGLGDTAMYLCATSRRIGVDEQYFGPGTRLTVT.

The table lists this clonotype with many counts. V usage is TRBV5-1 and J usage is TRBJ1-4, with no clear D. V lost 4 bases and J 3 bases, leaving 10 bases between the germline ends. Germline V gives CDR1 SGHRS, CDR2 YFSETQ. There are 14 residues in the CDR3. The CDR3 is CASSINGANEKLFF. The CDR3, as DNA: TGCGCCAGCAGCATTAACGGGGCTAATGAAAAACTGTTTTTT. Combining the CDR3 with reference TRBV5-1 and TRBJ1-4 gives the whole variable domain KAGVTQTPRYLIKTRGQQVTLSCSPISGHRSVSWYQQTPGQGLQFLFEYFSETQRNKGNFPGRFSGRQFSNSRSEMNVSTLELGDSALYLCASSINGANEKLFFGSGTQLSVL.

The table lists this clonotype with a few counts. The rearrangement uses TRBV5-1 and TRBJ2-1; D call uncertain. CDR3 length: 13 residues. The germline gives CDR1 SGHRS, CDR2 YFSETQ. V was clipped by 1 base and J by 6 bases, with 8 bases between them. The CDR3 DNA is TGCGCCAGCAGCTTGAGCCCCAGCAATGAGCAGTTCTTC. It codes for CASSLSPSNEQFF. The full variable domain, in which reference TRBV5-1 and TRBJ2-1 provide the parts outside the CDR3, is KAGVTQTPRYLIKTRGQQVTLSCSPISGHRSVSWYQQTPGQGLQFLFEYFSETQRNKGNFPGRFSGRQFSNSRSEMNVSTLELGDSALYLCASSLSPSNEQFFGPGTRLTVL.

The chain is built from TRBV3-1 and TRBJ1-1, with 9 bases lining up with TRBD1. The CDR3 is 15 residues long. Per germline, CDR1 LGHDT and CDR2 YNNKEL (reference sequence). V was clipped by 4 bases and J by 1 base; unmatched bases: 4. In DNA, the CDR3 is TGTGCCAGCAGCCGGCACAGGGGGCGGAACACTGAAGCTTTCTTT. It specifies CASSRHRGRNTEAFF.